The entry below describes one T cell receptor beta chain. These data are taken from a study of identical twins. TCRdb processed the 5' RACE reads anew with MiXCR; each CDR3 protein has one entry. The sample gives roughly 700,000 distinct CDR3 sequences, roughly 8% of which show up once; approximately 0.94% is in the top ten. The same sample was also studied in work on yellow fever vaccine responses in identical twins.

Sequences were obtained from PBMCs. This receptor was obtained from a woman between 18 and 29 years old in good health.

The CDR3 nucleotides are TGTGCCAGCACCCAAAGCGGGACTCACGGGGAGACCCAGTACTTC. Amino acid sequence: CASTQSGTHGETQYF. V is TRBV12-3 or TRBV12-4 and J is TRBJ2-5, with 7 bases identical to TRBD2. V lost 7 bases and J lost 5; bases outside the gene matches: 13. The CDR3 is 15 residues long.